What follows describes a single T cell receptor (beta chain). The source of the sample is a study of identifying expanded T cells in peripheral blood. Only in-frame clones appear in the TCRdb table, and some are missing; sequencing was by immunoSEQ multiplex PCR. The repertoire has tens of thousands of clones, around nine tenths of them found once; the top ten carry 2.8%. Trimming pared 7 bases from V and 1 base from J, leaving 13 bases between. CDR3 length equals 14 residues. Germline lookup yields CDR1 MNHNY and CDR2 SVGAGI (reference sequence). This clonotype was sampled from a person aged 18 to 69 in good health. The sample taken for sequencing was blood. The V call is TRBV6-6, the J call TRBJ1-1, with D possibly being TRBD1 (5 bases). The CDR3 DNA follows: TGTGCCAGCACCCTCTGGGGGGGGAACACTGAAGCTTTCTTT. Its protein product is CASTLWGGNTEAFF.